Presented here are 25 T cell receptor beta chains from one specimen sequenced in a study of beta chain features in type 1 diabetes. Whole-study results and caveats: TCRB CDR3s were moderately but significantly shorter in Type 1 diabetes patients in all four CD4+ subsets.

These receptors have no known antigen. Expressed TCRB transcripts were sequenced because the isolated RNA had all been reverse transcribed beforehand. Profiled with immunoSEQ multiplex PCR; TCRdb holds only in-frame clones, not every one. The sample includes about 650,000 clones, around 12% of them seen just once. The specimen sequenced was naive CD4+ T cells from blood. Every receptor here comes from a man aged 25-40 years with type 1 diabetes.

This clone turned up a few times. This chain uses TRBV19 with TRBJ2-4, with D hard to call. The germline V and J ends were trimmed by 5 bases and 0 bases, with 11 bases remaining between them. Germline CDR1 LNHDA, CDR2 SQIVND (reference sequence). The CDR3 runs 15 residues. The CDR3 region has the DNA TGTGCCAGTAGTGGTCCTCCTCTAGCCAAAAACATTCAGTACTTC. This translates into CASSGPPLAKNIQYF.

There are a few counts of this clone. The chain links TRBV9 to TRBJ2-3; TRBD1 matches 8 bases. CDR3 length equals 14 residues. Germline loops: CDR1 SGDLS, CDR2 YYNGEE. Germline trimming cut 3 bases from V and 3 bases from J; bases unmatched to any gene: 3. The chain's CDR3 is CASSGDRGTDTQYF. CDR3 nucleotides: TGTGCCAGCAGCGGAGACAGGGGAACAGATACGCAGTATTTT.

The chain carries TRBV6-5 and TRBJ1-5; 8 bases line up with TRBD1. The germline V gene has CDR1 MNHEY and CDR2 SVGAGI. The CDR3 contains 14 residues. The V and J ends lost 5 bases and 3 bases, in that order; junction bases with no gene match: 3. This chain's CDR3 is CASSMTGDNQPQHF. The DNA of the CDR3 is TGTGCCAGCAGTATGACAGGGGACAATCAGCCCCAGCATTTT.

The V gene is TRBV9, the J gene TRBJ2-2; D ambiguous. The V end lost 5 bases, the J end lost 0 bases, and 14 bases lay between the germline ends. The length of the CDR3 is 16 residues. Germline V gene data show CDR1 as SGDLS and CDR2 as YYNGEE. The CDR3 protein is CASRVRQGTNTGELFF. CDR3 coding DNA: TGTGCCAGCAGGGTCCGACAAGGAACGAACACCGGGGAGCTGTTTTTT.

The rearrangement joins TRBV6-5 to TRBJ2-7, with 13 bases identical to TRBD2. The CDR3 loop spans 15 amino acids. With 6 bases clipped from V and 7 bases from J, the junction kept 9 bases outside the gene matches. CDR1 and CDR2 from the germline V gene are MNHEY and SVGAGI. CDR3 bases: TGTGCCAGCAGCTGGACTAGCGGGGGCCTTGTGGAGCAGTACTTC. Translating gives CASSWTSGGLVEQYF.

The chain carries TRBV7-2 and TRBJ2-7, with TRBD1 identical over 7 bases. CDR1 SGHTA and CDR2 FQGNSA come from the germline V gene. This CDR3 has 14 residues. Trimming took 7 bases from V and 0 from J; bases not matched to a gene: 6. For the CDR3, the DNA is TGTGCCAGCAAACCGACAGGGAGCTCCTACGAGCAGTACTTC. It specifies CASKPTGSSYEQYF.

The V and J genes are TRBV10-3 and TRBJ1-2; possible D gene TRBD1, 5 bases. V lost 0 bases to trimming and J lost 10 bases, with 9 bases between them. The CDR3 covers 12 residues. From germline, CDR1 is ENHRY and CDR2 SYGVKD. CDR3 sequence: CAISESGGAYTF. DNA of the CDR3: TGTGCCATCAGTGAGTCGGGAGGGGCCTACACCTTC.

The rearrangement uses TRBV4-1 and TRBJ2-7, with TRBD2 as a possible D gene (5 bases). The length of the CDR3 is 17 residues. Trimming took 0 bases from V and 3 from J, leaving 18 bases between them. The germline V gene encodes CDR1 MGHRA and CDR2 YSYEKL. CDR3 coding DNA: TGCGCCAGCAGCCAAGAACCTCTGCAACACCGGGGCTACGAGCAGTACTTC. This sequence encodes CASSQEPLQHRGYEQYF.

In its sample, this clone was seen a few times. The chain has TRBV30 and TRBJ1-3; D ambiguous. The CDR3 has 15 residues. Germline assignment: CDR1 GTSNPN and CDR2 SVGIG (reference sequence). V was trimmed by 1 base and J by 3 bases, leaving 13 bases between them. CDR3 residues: CAWSAGYRHGNTIYF. The CDR3 nucleotides read TGTGCCTGGAGTGCCGGCTATCGGCATGGAAACACCATATATTTT.

The CDR3 sequence: CASSVQGSSNSPLHF. In DNA form, the CDR3 reads TGTGCCAGCAGCGTTCAGGGTAGTAGCAATTCACCCCTCCACTTT. J is TRBJ1-6 and V is TRBV9; maybe TRBD1 (5 bases). This CDR3 spans 15 amino acids. Germline values: CDR1 SGDLS, CDR2 YYNGEE. Between the trimmed V and J ends, which lost 2 bases and 7 bases, there was a span of 13 bases.

This chain connects TRBV7-9 to TRBJ1-2; D is ambiguous. CDR1 is SEHNR, CDR2 FQNEAQ, per germline (reference sequence). The CDR3 has 13 amino acids. Trimming stripped 0 bases from V and 2 bases from J, with 4 bases between. CDR3 amino acids: CASSLAQNYGYTF. CDR3 sequence (DNA): TGTGCCAGCAGCTTAGCACAGAACTATGGCTACACCTTC.

The J gene is TRBJ2-1, the V gene TRBV6-6, with no clear D. In germline, CDR1 is MNHNY, CDR2 SVGAGI (reference sequence). V was shortened by 8 bases and J by 5 bases, with 7 bases between the two germline ends. The CDR3 contains 11 residues. The CDR3 loop is CASRENNEQFF. CDR3 nucleotides: TGTGCCAGCCGAGAGAACAATGAGCAGTTCTTC.

This clone was seen more than once but under ten times. This rearrangement joins TRBV7-9 to TRBJ2-1; TRBD1 aligns across 7 bases. V trimming: 3 bases; J trimming: 5 bases; junction bases outside the gene matches: 4. The germline gives CDR1 SEHNR, CDR2 FQNEAQ (reference sequence). CDR3 length: 14 amino acids. CDR3 protein: CASSLGQTDNEQFF. The CDR3, as DNA: TGTGCCAGCAGCTTGGGACAGACCGACAATGAGCAGTTCTTC.

This clone was seen a few times. The same CDR3 arises from other DNA sequences in this sample as well. J is TRBJ1-1 and V is TRBV5-1; tentatively, D is TRBD1 (5 bases). With 2 bases removed from V and 3 bases from J, the gap between germline ends came to 8 bases. CDR1 is SGHRS, CDR2 YFSETQ, per germline. The CDR3 has 13 residues. The CDR3 is CASSFQGDTEAFF. For the CDR3, the DNA is TGCGCCAGCAGCTTTCAGGGAGACACTGAAGCTTTCTTT. Combining the CDR3 with reference TRBV5-1 and TRBJ1-1 gives the whole variable domain KAGVTQTPRYLIKTRGQQVTLSCSPISGHRSVSWYQQTPGQGLQFLFEYFSETQRNKGNFPGRFSGRQFSNSRSEMNVSTLELGDSALYLCASSFQGDTEAFFGQGTRLTVV.

The chain combines TRBV27 with TRBJ2-3; TRBD1 aligns across 10 bases. CDR1 MNHEY and CDR2 SMNVEV come from the germline V gene (reference sequence). The CDR3 consists of 16 residues. Losses at the gene ends were 7 bases for V and 4 bases for J; bases not matched to a gene: 11. CDR3 coding DNA: TGTGCCAGCACCCCCTTGGACAGGGGGTTGGCAGATACGCAGTATTTT. Amino acids: CASTPLDRGLADTQYF.

This clone occurred a few times. The chain links TRBV30 to TRBJ1-6; no firm D call. Germline assignment: CDR1 GTSNPN and CDR2 SVGIG (reference sequence). V was clipped by 0 bases and J by 7 bases, with 16 bases between them. CDR3 length equals 16 residues. Here the CDR3 reads CAWSVGGPVNNSPLHF. The CDR3 DNA is TGTGCCTGGAGTGTAGGCGGGCCGGTAAACAATTCACCCCTCCACTTT.

The V gene is TRBV30, the J gene TRBJ2-4; D tentatively reads TRBD1 or TRBD2 (5 bases each). Germline CDR1 GTSNPN, CDR2 SVGIG (reference sequence). The CDR3 totals 13 residues. The V end lost 5 bases, the J end lost 6 bases, and 14 bases lay between the germline ends. The DNA of the CDR3 is TGTGCCTGGGGGAAAGGTGGGGGAAACATTCAGTACTTC. The encoded protein is CAWGKGGGNIQYF.

This clone has a handful of counts. This chain joins TRBV6-5 and TRBJ2-3; D possibly uses TRBD1 or TRBD2 (6 bases each). CDR3 length equals 16 residues. V lost 0 bases and J lost 6, with 16 bases in between. Germline V gene data show CDR1 as MNHEY and CDR2 as SVGAGI. The DNA for the CDR3 is TGTGCCAGCAGTTACTCGCGGGGACAAGCATGGGATACGCAGTATTTT. This translates into CASSYSRGQAWDTQYF.

The rearrangement joins TRBV7-9 to TRBJ2-1; 7 nucleotides line up with TRBD1. Germline V CDR1 and CDR2: SEHNR, FQNEAQ (reference sequence). The trim removed 5 bases at V and 8 bases at J, leaving 3 bases unmatched. This CDR3 region has 12 residues. The CDR3 here is CASSRQGDEQFF. For the CDR3, the DNA is TGTGCCAGCAGCCGTCAGGGGGATGAGCAGTTCTTC. Complete variable domain (other parts from reference TRBV7-9 and TRBJ2-1): DTGVSQNPRHKITKRGQNVTFRCDPISEHNRLYWYRQTLGQGPEFLTYFQNEAQLEKSRLLSDRFSAERPKGSFSTLEIQRTEQGDSAMYLCASSRQGDEQFFGPGTRLTVL.

V usage is TRBV10-1 and J usage is TRBJ2-4, with D unresolved. V gave up 3 bases and J gave up 6 bases, with 12 bases separating them. CDR3 length: 14 residues. CDR1 and CDR2 from the germline V gene are WNHNN and SYGVQD (reference sequence). CDR3 sequence: CASSDVGRGNIQYF. The CDR3 nucleotides are TGCGCCAGCAGTGATGTGGGCCGCGGAAACATTCAGTACTTC.

This clone was observed a handful of times. The rearrangement uses TRBV9 and TRBJ1-2, with D possibly matching TRBD1 (6 bases). Germline-derived CDR1 and CDR2 are SGDLS and YYNGEE. V gave up 4 bases and J gave up 1 base, with 17 bases separating them. CDR3 length: 16 residues. The DNA of the CDR3 is TGTGCCAGCAGCCCGCAACAGGGACAATATAACTATGGCTACACCTTC. Translation gives CASSPQQGQYNYGYTF.

Points on this clone: This specimen includes other DNA sequences encoding the same CDR3. This chain uses TRBV11-2 with TRBJ2-5, with D unclear. Trimming removed 3 bases at V and 1 base at J, with 6 bases between. The germline gives CDR1 SGHAT, CDR2 FQNNGV. The CDR3 is 13 amino acids. The CDR3 sequence is CASSFSGQETQYF. The CDR3 DNA sequence: TGTGCCAGCAGCTTCAGTGGCCAAGAGACCCAGTACTTC. The whole variable domain, filled in from reference TRBV11-2 and TRBJ2-5, reads EAGVAQSPRYKIIEKRQSVAFWCNPISGHATLYWYQQILGQGPKLLIQFQNNGVVDDSQLPKDRFSAERLKGVDSTLKIQPAKLEDSAVYLCASSFSGQETQYFGPGTRLLVL.

V and J are TRBV6-5 and TRBJ2-1, with no clear D. The CDR3 has 12 residues. Germline loops: CDR1 MNHEY, CDR2 SVGAGI. Trimming shortened V by 2 bases and J by 7 bases, and 6 bases separated the two germline ends. CDR3 bases: TGTGCCAGCAGTTACACGAAGAATGAGCAGTTCTTC. Translating gives CASSYTKNEQFF.

This clone was counted at least ten times. The chain employs TRBV14 and TRBJ2-7, with D perhaps matching TRBD1 (5 bases). The V end lost 1 base, the J end lost 6 bases, and 13 bases lay between the germline ends. Germline V CDR1 and CDR2: SGHDN, FVKESK. This CDR3 has 14 amino acids. This CDR3 is CASSQAGNDAEQYF. CDR3 in DNA: TGTGCCAGCAGCCAAGCAGGGAACGACGCCGAGCAGTACTTC.

This clone was counted a single time. This sample includes further DNA sequences coding for the same CDR3. V is TRBV30 and J is TRBJ1-3; D is unresolved. The V and J ends lost 2 bases and 0 bases respectively, with 5 bases between them. The CDR3 consists of 13 residues. Per germline, CDR1 GTSNPN and CDR2 SVGIG (reference sequence). The CDR3, as DNA: TGTGCCTGGAGTCTGGGCTCTGGAAACACCATATATTTT. It codes for CAWSLGSGNTIYF.